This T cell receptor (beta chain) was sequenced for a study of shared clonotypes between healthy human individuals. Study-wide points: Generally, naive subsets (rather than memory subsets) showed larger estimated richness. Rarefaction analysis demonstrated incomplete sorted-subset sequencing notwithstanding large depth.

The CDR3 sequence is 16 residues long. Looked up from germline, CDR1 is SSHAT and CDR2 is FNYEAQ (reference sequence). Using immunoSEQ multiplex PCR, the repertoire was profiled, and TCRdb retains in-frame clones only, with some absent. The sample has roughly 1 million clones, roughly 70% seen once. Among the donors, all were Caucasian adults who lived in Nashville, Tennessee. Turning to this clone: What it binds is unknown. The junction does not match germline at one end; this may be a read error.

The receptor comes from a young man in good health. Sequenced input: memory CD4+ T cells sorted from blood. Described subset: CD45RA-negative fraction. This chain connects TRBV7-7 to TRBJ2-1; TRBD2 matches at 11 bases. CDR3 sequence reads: CASSPGGLADNNEQFF. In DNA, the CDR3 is TGTGCTAGCAGCCCAGGGGGACTAGCGGACAACAATGAGCAGTTCTTC.